The 13 T cell receptor beta chains listed next were all sequenced from one sample in a study of CD8 T cells in Susac syndrome (dated by TCRdb to the late 2010s). Libraries were prepared through the immunoSEQ multiplex PCR assay. RNA was extracted using the RNeasy kit, and about 0.45 to 1 microgram was reverse transcribed with random hexamers. Using fastp trimming at Q25 and MiXCR clonotype assembly, TCRdb reanalyzed the public sequencing data and kept in-frame beta chains. Each record represents a unique CDR3 protein, reported with the most common genes and DNA among its rows. This sample gives some 160,000 distinct CDR3 sequences in total; around 95% of them show up just once. The ten largest clones represent roughly 0.084% of the sample. Sequenced sample: CD4+ T cells from PBMCs. The receptors come from a human donor with Susac syndrome.

This rearrangement joins TRBV9 to TRBJ2-1; D possibly matches TRBD1 or TRBD2 (5 bases each). The length of the CDR3 is 15 residues. Trimming left V 3 bases short and J 10 bases short, with 20 bases between. Germline V gene data show CDR1 as SGDLS and CDR2 as YYNGEE. The CDR3: CASSADGTASEEQFF. CDR3 in DNA: TGTGCCAGCAGCGCGGACGGGACCGCGTCGGAGGAGCAGTTCTTC.

The V gene is TRBV27, the J gene TRBJ1-1; D remains unclear. This CDR3 is built from 12 residues. CDR1 is MNHEY and CDR2 is SMNVEV in the germline V gene (reference sequence). The germline V and J ends were trimmed by 1 base and 11 bases, with 11 bases remaining between them. The CDR3 region is CASSLYGREAFF. CDR3 in DNA: TGTGCCAGCAGTTTATATGGGAGGGAGGCTTTCTTT.

V gene TRBV19 combines with J gene TRBJ2-6; the D gene is possibly TRBD1 (5 bases). The CDR3 is 16 residues long. Between the trimmed V and J ends, which lost 6 bases and 2 bases, there was a span of 14 bases. From germline, CDR1 is LNHDA and CDR2 SQIVND (reference sequence). The CDR3 nucleotides are TGTGCCAGTAGCTCGTCAGGGATAACTGGGGCCAACGTCCTGACTTTC. Translation: CASSSSGITGANVLTF.

This chain connects TRBV11-2 to TRBJ2-4; D uncertain. The CDR3 runs to 13 residues. Germline-derived CDR1 and CDR2 are SGHAT and FQNNGV. V gave up 1 base and J gave up 5 bases, with 6 bases separating them. Here the CDR3 DNA reads TGTGCCAGCAGCTTAGGTCAGCAAAACATTCAGTACTTC. Residues: CASSLGQQNIQYF.

The chain links TRBV6-1 to TRBJ1-2, with TRBD1 matching 8 bases. CDR1 and CDR2 from the germline V gene are MNHNS and SASEGT. The V and J ends lost 2 bases and 7 bases, in that order; junction bases with no gene match: 9. The CDR3 has 15 amino acids. The CDR3 region is CASSEQGAIRRGYTF. The CDR3 DNA follows: TGTGCCAGCAGTGAACAGGGGGCGATACGGCGTGGCTACACCTTC.

The V call is TRBV4-2, the J call TRBJ2-7; 12 nucleotides match TRBD2. V trimming: 3 bases; J trimming: 0 bases; junction bases outside the gene matches: 0. The CDR3 runs to 15 residues. From germline, CDR1 is LGHNA and CDR2 YNFKEQ. The CDR3 DNA reads as TGTGCCAGCAGCCAGACTAGCGGGAGCTCCTACGAGCAGTACTTC. Its translation: CASSQTSGSSYEQYF.

The chain joins TRBV20-1 to TRBJ2-4; D is possibly TRBD2 (5 bases). The CDR3 extends over 12 amino acids. Germline V gives CDR1 DFQATT, CDR2 SNEGSKA (reference sequence). Trimming left V 6 bases short and J 8 bases short, with 14 bases between. For the CDR3, the DNA is TGCAGTGCCGGTCTTTGGGGAGACATTCAGTACTTC. It is translated as CSAGLWGDIQYF.

This clonotype appeared once. CDR3 nucleotides: TGTGCCAGCAGTGAAGCTGGAATTATCTCCATCCACTTT. The encoded protein is CASSEAGIISIHF. The chain joins TRBV25-1 to TRBJ1-6; D gene ambiguous. Trimming took off 2 bases at V and 17 bases at J, with 16 bases between the two ends. Germline CDR1 is MGHDK and CDR2 is SYGVNS. The CDR3 runs 13 residues.

The J gene is TRBJ2-1, the V gene TRBV4-1; TRBD2 matches at 12 bases. Trimming removed 3 bases from V and 1 base from J; junction bases left unmatched: 13. The germline gives CDR1 MGHRA, CDR2 YSYEKL. The CDR3 has 20 amino acids. The CDR3 DNA follows: TGCGCCAGCAGCCAGCCCGGGGGGCGACTAGCGGGGGAGTCCTACAATGAGCAGTTCTTC. Encoded protein: CASSQPGGRLAGESYNEQFF.

The chain is built from TRBV29-1 and TRBJ1-3; D is unclear. Germline-derived CDR1 and CDR2 are SQVTM and ANQGSEA. The CDR3 runs to 14 residues. Trimming removed 0 bases at V and 0 bases at J, with 6 bases between. The CDR3 DNA reads as TGCAGCGTTGAAGATCCTAACTCTGGAAACACCATATATTTT. It codes for CSVEDPNSGNTIYF.

This clonotype was seen only once. V usage is TRBV12-3 or TRBV12-4 and J usage is TRBJ1-4; weak D call: TRBD1 (6 bases). CDR3 length: 14 amino acids. Deletions cut 6 bases from V and 3 bases from J, with 11 bases between. The chain's CDR3 is CASSSDSSNEKLFF. DNA of the CDR3: TGTGCCAGCAGCTCGGACAGTTCTAATGAAAAACTGTTTTTT.

The chain combines TRBV2 with TRBJ1-1; no firm D call. V was shortened by 3 bases and J by 2 bases, with 7 bases between the two germline ends. Germline assignment: CDR1 SNHLY and CDR2 FYNNEI. The CDR3 loop spans 13 amino acids. The CDR3 DNA reads TGTGCCAGCAGTGAGGGGTTTAACACTGAAGCTTTCTTT. Translating it yields CASSEGFNTEAFF.

The chain carries TRBV28 and TRBJ2-1; TRBD2 aligns across 9 bases. CDR1 is MDHEN and CDR2 is SYDVKM in the germline V gene. This CDR3 spans 15 amino acids. V lost 2 bases to trimming and J lost 9 bases; unmatched junction nucleotides: 8. This CDR3 is CASSLAAGGPSEQFF. The CDR3 nucleotides are TGTGCCAGCAGTTTAGCGGCGGGAGGGCCATCTGAGCAGTTCTTC.